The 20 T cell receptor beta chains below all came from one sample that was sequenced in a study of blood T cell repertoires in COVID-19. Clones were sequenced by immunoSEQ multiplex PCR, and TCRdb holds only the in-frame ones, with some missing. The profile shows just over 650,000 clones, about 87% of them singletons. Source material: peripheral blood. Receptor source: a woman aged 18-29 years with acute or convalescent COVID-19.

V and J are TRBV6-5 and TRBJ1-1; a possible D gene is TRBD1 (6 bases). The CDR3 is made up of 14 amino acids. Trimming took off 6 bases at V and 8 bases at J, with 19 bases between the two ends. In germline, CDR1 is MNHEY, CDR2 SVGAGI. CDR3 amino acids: CASSRPGHKGEAFF. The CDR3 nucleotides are TGTGCCAGCAGCAGGCCGGGACACAAAGGGGAAGCTTTCTTT.

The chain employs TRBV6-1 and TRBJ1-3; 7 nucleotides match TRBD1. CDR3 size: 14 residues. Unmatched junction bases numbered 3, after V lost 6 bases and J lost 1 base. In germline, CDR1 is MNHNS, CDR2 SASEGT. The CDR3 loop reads CASSRQGSGNTIYF. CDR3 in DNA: TGTGCCAGCAGCCGACAGGGATCTGGAAACACCATATATTTT.

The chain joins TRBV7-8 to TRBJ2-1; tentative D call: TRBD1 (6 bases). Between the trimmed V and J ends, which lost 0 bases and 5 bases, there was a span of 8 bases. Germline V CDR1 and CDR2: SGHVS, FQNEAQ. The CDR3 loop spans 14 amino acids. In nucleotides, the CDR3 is TGTGCCAGCAGCTTAGCGGGGGCCAACAATGAGCAGTTCTTC. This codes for CASSLAGANNEQFF.

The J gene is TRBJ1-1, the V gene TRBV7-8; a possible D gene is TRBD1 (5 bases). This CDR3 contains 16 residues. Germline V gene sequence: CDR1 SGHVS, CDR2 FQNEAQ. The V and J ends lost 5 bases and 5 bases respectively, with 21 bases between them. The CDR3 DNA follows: TGTGCCAGCAGCCCGCGATTGGGGGGGAGTTGGACTGAAGCTTTCTTT. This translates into CASSPRLGGSWTEAFF.

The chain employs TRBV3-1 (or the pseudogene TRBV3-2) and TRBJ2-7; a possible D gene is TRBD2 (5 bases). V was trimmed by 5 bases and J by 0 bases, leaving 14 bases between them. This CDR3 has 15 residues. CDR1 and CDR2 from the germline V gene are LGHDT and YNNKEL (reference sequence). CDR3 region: CASSFGILSSYEQYF. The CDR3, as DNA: TGTGCCAGCAGCTTCGGGATACTTAGCTCCTACGAGCAGTACTTC.

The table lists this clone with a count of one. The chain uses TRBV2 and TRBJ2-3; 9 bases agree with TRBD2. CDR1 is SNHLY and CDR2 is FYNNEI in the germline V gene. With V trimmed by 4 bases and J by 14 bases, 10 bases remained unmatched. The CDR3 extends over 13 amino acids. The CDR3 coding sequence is TGTGCCAGCAGTGCGGAGGCGGGGGGGCGTTTGTATTTT. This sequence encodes CASSAEAGGRLYF.

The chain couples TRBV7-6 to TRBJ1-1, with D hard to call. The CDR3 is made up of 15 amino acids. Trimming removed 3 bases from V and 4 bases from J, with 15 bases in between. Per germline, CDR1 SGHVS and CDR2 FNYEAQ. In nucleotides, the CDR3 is TGTGCCAGCAGCTTCACGCAGGCCAGCAGCACTGAAGCTTTCTTT. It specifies CASSFTQASSTEAFF.

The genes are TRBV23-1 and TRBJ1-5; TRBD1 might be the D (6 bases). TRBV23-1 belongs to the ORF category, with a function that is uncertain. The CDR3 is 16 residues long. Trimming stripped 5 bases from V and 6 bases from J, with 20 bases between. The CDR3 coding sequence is TGCGCCAGCAGTAGCCTGGACAGAAGTATCTTTCAGCCCCAGCATTTT. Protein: CASSSLDRSIFQPQHF.

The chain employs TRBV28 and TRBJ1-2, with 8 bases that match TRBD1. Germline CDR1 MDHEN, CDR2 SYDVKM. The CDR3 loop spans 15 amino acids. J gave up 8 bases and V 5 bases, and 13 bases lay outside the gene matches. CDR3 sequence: CASSPHQQGASGYTF. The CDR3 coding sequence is TGTGCCAGCAGTCCCCATCAGCAGGGGGCCAGCGGCTACACCTTC.

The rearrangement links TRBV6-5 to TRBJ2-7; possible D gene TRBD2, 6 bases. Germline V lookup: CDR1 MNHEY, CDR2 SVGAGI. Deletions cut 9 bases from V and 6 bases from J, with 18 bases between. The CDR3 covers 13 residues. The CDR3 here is CASRLEGPGEQYF. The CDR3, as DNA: TGTGCCAGTAGGCTGGAGGGCCCCGGCGAGCAGTACTTC.

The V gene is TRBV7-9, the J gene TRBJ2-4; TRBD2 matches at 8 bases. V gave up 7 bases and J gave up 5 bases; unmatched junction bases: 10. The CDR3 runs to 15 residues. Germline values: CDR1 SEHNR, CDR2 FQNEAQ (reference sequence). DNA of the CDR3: TGTGCCAGCACCTCCCGGGAGGGAAAGCAAAACATTCAGTACTTC. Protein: CASTSREGKQNIQYF.

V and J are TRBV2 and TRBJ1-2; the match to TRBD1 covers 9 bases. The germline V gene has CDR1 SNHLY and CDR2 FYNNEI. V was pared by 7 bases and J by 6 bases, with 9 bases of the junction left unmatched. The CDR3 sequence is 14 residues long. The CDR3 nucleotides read TGTGCCAGCAACAACAGGGGGCCTTGGGATGGCTACACCTTC. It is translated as CASNNRGPWDGYTF.

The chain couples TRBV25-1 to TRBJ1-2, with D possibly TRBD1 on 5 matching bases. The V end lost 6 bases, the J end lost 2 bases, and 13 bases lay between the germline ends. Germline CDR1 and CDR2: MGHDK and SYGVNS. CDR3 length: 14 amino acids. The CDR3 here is CASRGGVRNYGYTF. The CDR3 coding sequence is TGTGCCAGCAGGGGGGGGGTCAGAAACTATGGCTACACCTTC.

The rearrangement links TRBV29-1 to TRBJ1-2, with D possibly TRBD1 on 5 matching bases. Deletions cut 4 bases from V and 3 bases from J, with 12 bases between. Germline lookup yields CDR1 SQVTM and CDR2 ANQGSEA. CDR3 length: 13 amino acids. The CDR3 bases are TGCAGCGTTGTGGGGGGGGACCACTATGGCTACACCTTC. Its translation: CSVVGGDHYGYTF. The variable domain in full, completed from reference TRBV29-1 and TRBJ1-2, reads SAVISQKPSRDICQRGTSLTIQCQVDSQVTMMFWYRQQPGQSLTLIATANQGSEATYESGFVIDKFPISRPNLTFSTLTVSNMSPEDSSIYLCSVVGGDHYGYTFGSGTRLTVV.

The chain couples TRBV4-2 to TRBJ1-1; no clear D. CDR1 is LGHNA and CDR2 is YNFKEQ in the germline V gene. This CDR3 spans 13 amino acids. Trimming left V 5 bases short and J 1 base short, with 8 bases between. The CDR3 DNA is TGTGCCAGCAGCACTCGAAAGAACACTGAAGCTTTCTTT. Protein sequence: CASSTRKNTEAFF.

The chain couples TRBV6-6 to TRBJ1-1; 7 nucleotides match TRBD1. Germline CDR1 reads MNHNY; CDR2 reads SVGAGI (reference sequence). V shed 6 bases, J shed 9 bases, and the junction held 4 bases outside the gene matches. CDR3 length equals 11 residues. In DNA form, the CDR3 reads TGTGCCAGCAGCAGGGACAGAAAAGCTTTCTTT. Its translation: CASSRDRKAFF.

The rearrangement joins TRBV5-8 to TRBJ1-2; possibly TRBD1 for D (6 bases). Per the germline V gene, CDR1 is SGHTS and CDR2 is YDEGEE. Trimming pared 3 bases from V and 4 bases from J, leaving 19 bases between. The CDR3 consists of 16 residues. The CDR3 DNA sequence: TGTGCCAGCAGCTCAACAGGGTACCCTAAACGCTATGGCTACACCTTC. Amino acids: CASSSTGYPKRYGYTF.

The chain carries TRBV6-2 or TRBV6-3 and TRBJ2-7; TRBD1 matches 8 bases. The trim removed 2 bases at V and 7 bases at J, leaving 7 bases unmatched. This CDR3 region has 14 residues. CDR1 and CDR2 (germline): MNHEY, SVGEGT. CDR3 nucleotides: TGTGCCAGCAGTTACCGTACAGGGGGTAGGGAGCAGTACTTC. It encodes CASSYRTGGREQYF.

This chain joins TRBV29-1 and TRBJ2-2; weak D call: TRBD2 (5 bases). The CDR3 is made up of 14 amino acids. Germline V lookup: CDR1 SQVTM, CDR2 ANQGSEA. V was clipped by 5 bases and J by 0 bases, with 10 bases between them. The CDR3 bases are TGCAGCGTTCGGGGAGCCTCGAACACCGGGGAGCTGTTTTTT. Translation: CSVRGASNTGELFF.

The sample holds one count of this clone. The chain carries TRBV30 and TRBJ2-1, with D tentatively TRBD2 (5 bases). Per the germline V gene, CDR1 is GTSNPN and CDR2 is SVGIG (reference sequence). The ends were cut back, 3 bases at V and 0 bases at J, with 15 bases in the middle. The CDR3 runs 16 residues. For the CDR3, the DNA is TGTGCCTGGAGGGCGGCGGTGGGGAGCTCCTACAATGAGCAGTTCTTC. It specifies CAWRAAVGSSYNEQFF.